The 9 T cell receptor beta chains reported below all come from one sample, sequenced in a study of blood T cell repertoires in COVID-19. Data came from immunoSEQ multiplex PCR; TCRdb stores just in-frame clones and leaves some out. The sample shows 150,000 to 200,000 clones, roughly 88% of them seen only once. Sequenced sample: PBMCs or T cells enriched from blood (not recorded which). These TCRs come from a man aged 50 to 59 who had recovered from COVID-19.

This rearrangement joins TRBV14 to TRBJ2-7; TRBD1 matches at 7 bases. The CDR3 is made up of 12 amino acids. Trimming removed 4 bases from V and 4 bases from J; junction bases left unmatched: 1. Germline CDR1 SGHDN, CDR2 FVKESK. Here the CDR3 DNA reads TGTGCCAGCAGCCGACAGGGTTACGAGCAGTACTTC. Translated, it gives CASSRQGYEQYF.

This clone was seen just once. The DNA for the CDR3 is TGTGCCAGCAGCCAGGGGGCAGTTGGCATTCAGTACTTC. The encoded protein is CASSQGAVGIQYF. The genes are TRBV3-1 (or the pseudogene TRBV3-2) and TRBJ2-4; possible D gene TRBD1, 6 bases. The CDR3 spans 13 residues. Trimming removed 3 bases from V and 9 bases from J, with 12 bases in between. Germline CDR1 reads LGHDT; CDR2 reads YNNKEL (reference sequence).

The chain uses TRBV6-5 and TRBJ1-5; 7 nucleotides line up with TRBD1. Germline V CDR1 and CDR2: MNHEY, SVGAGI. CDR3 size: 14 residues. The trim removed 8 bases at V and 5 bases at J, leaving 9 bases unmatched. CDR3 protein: CASDDRAADQPQHF. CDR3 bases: TGTGCCAGCGACGACAGGGCGGCGGATCAGCCCCAGCATTTT.

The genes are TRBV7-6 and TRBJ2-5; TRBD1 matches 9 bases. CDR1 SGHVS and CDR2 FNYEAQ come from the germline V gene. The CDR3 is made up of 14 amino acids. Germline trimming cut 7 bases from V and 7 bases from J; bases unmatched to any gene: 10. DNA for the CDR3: TGTGCCAGCACCACAGGGGGCAGCGGCGTGACCCAGTACTTC. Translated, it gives CASTTGGSGVTQYF.

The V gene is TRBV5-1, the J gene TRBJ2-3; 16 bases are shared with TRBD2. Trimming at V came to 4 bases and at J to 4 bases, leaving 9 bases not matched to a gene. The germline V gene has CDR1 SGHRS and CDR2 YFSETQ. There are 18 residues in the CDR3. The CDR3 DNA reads TGCGCCAGCAGCCCCTGGGCGGGACTAGCGGGGGGGCCAGATACGCAGTATTTT. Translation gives CASSPWAGLAGGPDTQYF.

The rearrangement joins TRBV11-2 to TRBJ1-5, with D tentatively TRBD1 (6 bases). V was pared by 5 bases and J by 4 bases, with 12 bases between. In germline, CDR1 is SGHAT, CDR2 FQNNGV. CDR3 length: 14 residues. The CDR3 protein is CASSGGGDNQPQHF. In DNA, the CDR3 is TGTGCCAGCAGCGGGGGGGGCGATAATCAGCCCCAGCATTTT.

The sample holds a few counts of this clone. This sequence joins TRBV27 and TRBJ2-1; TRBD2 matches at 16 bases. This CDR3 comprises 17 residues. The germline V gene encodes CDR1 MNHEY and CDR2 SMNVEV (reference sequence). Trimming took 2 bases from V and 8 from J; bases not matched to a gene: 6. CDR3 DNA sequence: TGTGCCAGCAGTTTAGCCGGGACTAGCGGGGGGGCTTATGAGCAGTTCTTC. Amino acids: CASSLAGTSGGAYEQFF.

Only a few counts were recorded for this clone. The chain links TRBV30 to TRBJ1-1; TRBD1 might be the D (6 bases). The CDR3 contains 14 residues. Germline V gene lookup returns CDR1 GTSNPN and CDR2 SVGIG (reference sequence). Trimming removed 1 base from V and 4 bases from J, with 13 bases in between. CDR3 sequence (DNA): TGTGCCTGGAGTGGTGGGGGGGCAGGCACTGAAGCTTTCTTT. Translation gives CAWSGGGAGTEAFF.

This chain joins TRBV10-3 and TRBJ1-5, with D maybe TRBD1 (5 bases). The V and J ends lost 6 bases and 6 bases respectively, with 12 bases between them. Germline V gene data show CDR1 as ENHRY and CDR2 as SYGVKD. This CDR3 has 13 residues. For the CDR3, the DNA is TGTGCCATCAGAGGGGCTACCGGTCAGCCCCAGCATTTT. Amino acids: CAIRGATGQPQHF.